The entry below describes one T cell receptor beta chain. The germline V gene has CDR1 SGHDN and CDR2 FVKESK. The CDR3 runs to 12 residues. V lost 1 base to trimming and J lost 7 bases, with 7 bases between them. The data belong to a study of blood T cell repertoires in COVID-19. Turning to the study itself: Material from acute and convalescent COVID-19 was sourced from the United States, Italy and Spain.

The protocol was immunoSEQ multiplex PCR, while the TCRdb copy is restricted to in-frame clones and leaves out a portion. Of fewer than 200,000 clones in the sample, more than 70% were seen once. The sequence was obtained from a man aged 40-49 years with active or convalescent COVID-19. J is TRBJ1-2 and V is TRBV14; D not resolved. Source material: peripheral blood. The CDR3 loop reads CASSQGTFGYTF. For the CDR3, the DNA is TGTGCCAGCAGCCAAGGAACATTTGGCTACACCTTC.